This TCR beta chain was found in a study of T-cell memory formation after mild COVID-19. Whole-study context: The study found TCR clusters largely donor specific.

The V end lost 0 bases, the J end lost 7 bases, and 14 bases lay between the germline ends. The CDR3 consists of 15 residues. Germline V gives CDR1 SGHRS, CDR2 YFSETQ. Using constant-segment primers, 5'RACE produced TCR alpha and TCR beta cDNA libraries carrying sample barcodes and UMIs. A single record per CDR3 protein comes from TCRdb applying MiXCR to the 5' RACE reads. The table includes hundreds of thousands of distinct CDR3 sequences, roughly 8.2% detected once. The sample holds a few counts of this clonotype. Its antigen remains unidentified. Study-level findings and limits: The study found contracting CD4+ clones mainly in CM and EM and contracting CD8+ clones in EMRA. Proof of SARS-CoV-2 specificity was absent for the second-wave clones that crested on day 37.

Sequencing was performed on PBMCs or a T cell subset sorted from them (not recorded which). The chain joins TRBV5-1 to TRBJ1-5; no clear D. This receptor was identified in a man between 18 and 29 years old who had mild COVID-19 (a few samples of this study predate the infection). Cell type and time point are not known. CDR3 DNA: TGCGCCAGCAGCTTGGAATCGCTACCCGACCAGCCCCAGCATTTT. It yields the protein CASSLESLPDQPQHF.